This TCR beta chain comes out of a study of blood T cell repertoires in COVID-19. TCRdb's copy holds only in-frame clones and misses some; the assay was immunoSEQ multiplex PCR. The sample holds under 350,000 clones, approximately 85% seen once. Material for sequencing was peripheral blood. The TCR was taken from a human donor in a cohort sampled during active COVID-19.

CDR3 sequence reads: CASSLGDRGPETQYF. The CDR3 coding sequence is TGTGCCAGCAGCTTGGGGGACAGGGGTCCGGAGACCCAGTACTTC. This chain joins TRBV5-4 and TRBJ2-5; 10 bases agree with TRBD1. The CDR3 length is 15 residues. Trimming took 0 bases from V and 5 from J; bases not matched to a gene: 4. The germline gives CDR1 SGHNT, CDR2 YYREEE (reference sequence).